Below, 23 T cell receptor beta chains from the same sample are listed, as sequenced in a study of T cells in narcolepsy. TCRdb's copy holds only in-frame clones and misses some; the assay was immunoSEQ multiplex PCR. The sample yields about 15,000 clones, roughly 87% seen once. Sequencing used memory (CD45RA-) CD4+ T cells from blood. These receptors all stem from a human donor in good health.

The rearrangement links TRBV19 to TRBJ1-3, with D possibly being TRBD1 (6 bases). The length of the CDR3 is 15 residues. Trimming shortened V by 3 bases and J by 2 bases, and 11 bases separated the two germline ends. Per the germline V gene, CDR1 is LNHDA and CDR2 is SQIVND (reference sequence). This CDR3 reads CASSIPSGAGNTIYF. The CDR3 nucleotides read TGTGCCAGTAGTATTCCGTCAGGGGCTGGAAACACCATATATTTT.

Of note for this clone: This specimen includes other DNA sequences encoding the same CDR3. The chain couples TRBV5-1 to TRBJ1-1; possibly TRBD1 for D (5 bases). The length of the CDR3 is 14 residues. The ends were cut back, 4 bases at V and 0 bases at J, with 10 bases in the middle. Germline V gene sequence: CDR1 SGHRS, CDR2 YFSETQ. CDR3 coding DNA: TGCGCCAGCAGCCCCAGGGCAGTGAACACTGAAGCTTTCTTT. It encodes CASSPRAVNTEAFF.

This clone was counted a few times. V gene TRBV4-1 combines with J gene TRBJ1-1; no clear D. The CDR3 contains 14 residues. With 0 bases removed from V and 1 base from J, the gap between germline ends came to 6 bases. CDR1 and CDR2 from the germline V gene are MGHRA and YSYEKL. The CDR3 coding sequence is TGCGCCAGCAGCCAAGATCACAGGAACACTGAAGCTTTCTTT. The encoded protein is CASSQDHRNTEAFF.

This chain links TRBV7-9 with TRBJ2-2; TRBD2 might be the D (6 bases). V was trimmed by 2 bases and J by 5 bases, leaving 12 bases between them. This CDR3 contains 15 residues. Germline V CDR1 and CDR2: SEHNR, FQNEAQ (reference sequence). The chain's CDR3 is CASSLTGGVTGELFF. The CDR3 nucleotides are TGTGCCAGCAGCTTAACAGGAGGGGTGACCGGGGAGCTGTTTTTT.

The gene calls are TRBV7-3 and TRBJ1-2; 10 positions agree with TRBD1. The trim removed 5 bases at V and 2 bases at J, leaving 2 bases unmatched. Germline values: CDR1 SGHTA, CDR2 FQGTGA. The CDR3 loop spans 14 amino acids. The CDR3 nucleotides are TGTGCCAGCAGCCCGACAGGGGGCAACTATGGCTACACCTTC. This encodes CASSPTGGNYGYTF. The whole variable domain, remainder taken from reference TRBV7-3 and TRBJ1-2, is GAGVSQTPSNKVTEKGKYVELRCDPISGHTALYWYRQSLGQGPEFLIYFQGTGAADDSGLPNDRFFAVRPEGSVSTLKIQRTERGDSAVYLCASSPTGGNYGYTFGSGTRLTVV.

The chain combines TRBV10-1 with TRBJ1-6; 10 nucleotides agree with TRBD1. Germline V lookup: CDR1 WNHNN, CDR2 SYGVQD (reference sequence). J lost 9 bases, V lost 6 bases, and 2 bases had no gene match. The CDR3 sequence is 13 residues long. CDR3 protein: CASRGDRGSPLHF. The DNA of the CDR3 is TGCGCCAGCAGAGGGGACAGGGGTTCACCCCTCCACTTT.

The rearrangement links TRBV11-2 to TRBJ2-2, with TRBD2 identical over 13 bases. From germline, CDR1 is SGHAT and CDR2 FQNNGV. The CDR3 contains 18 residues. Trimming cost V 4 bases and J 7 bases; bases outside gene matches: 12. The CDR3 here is CASSYRWTSGSSVGELFF. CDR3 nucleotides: TGTGCCAGCAGCTACCGATGGACTAGCGGGAGTTCTGTCGGGGAGCTGTTTTTT. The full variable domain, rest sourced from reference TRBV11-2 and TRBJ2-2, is EAGVAQSPRYKIIEKRQSVAFWCNPISGHATLYWYQQILGQGPKLLIQFQNNGVVDDSQLPKDRFSAERLKGVDSTLKIQPAKLEDSAVYLCASSYRWTSGSSVGELFFGEGSRLTVL.

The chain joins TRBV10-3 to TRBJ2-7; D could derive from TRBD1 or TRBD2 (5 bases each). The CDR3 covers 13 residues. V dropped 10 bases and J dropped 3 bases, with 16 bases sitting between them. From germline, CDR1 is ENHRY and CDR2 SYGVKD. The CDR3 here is CATSGTDHYEQYF. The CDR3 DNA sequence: TGTGCCACCTCCGGGACCGACCACTACGAGCAGTACTTC.

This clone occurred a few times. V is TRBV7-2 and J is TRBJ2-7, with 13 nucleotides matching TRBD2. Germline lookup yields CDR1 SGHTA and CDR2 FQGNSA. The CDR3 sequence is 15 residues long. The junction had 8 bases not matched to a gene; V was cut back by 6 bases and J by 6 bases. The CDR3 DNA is TGTGCCAGCAGTTCCGGACTAGCGGGGGCCTCCGAGCAGTACTTC. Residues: CASSSGLAGASEQYF.

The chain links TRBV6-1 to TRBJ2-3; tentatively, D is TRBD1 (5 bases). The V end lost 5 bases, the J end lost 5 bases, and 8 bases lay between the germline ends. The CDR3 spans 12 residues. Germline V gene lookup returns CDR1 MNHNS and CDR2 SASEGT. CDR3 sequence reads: CASSPRVDTQYF. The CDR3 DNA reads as TGTGCCAGCAGTCCCAGGGTAGATACGCAGTATTTT.

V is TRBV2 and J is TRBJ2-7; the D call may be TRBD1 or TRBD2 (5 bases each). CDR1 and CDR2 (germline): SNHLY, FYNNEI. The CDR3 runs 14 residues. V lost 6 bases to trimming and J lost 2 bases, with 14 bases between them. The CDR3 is CASRHRDGTYEQYF. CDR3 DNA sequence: TGTGCCAGCAGGCACCGGGACGGTACCTACGAGCAGTACTTC.

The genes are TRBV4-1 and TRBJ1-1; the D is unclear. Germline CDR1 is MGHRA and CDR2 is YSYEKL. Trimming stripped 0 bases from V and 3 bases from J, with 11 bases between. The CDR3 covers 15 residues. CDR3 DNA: TGCGCCAGCAGCCAAGAAAGGAGCAGGTACACTGAAGCTTTCTTT. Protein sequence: CASSQERSRYTEAFF.

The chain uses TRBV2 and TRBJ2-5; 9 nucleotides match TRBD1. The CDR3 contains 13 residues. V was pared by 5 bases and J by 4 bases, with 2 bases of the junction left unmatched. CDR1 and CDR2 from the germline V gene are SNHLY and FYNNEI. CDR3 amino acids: CASSRDRVETQYF. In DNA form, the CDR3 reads TGTGCCAGCAGTAGGGACAGGGTAGAGACCCAGTACTTC.

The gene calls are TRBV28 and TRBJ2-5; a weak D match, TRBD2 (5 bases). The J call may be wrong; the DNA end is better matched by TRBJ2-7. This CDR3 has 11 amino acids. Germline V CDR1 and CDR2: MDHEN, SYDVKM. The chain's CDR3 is CATREHYEQYF. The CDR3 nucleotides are TGTGCGACCCGGGAACACTACGAGCAGTACTTC.

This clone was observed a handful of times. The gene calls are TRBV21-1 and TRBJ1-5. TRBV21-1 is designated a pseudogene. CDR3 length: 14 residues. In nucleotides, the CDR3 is TGTGCCAGCACCGAAATCAGCCTCCTTGAGCCCCAGCATTTT. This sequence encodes CASTEISLLEPQHF.

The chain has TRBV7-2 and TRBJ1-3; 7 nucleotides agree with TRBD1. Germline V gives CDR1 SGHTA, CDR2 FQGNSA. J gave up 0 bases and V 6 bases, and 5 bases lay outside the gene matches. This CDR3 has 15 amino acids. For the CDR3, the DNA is TGTGCCAGCAGTTCTACAGGGGCCTCTGGAAACACCATATATTTT. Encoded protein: CASSSTGASGNTIYF. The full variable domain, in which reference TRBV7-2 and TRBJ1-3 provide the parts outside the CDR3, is GAGVSQSPSNKVTEKGKDVELRCDPISGHTALYWYRQSLGQGLEFLIYFQGNSAPDKSGLPSDRFSAERTGGSVSTLTIQRTQQEDSAVYLCASSSTGASGNTIYFGEGSWLTVV.

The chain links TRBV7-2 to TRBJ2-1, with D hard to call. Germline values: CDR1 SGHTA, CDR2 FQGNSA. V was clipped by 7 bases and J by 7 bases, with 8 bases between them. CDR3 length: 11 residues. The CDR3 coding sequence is TGTGCCAGCACCTCGTTTAATGAGCAGTTCTTC. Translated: CASTSFNEQFF.

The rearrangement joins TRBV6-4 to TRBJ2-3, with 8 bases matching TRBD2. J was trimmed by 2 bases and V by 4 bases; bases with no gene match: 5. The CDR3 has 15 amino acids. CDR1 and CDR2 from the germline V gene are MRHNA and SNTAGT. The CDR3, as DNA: TGTGCCAGCAGTGCGGCTAGCGGGTCCACAGATACGCAGTATTTT. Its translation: CASSAASGSTDTQYF.

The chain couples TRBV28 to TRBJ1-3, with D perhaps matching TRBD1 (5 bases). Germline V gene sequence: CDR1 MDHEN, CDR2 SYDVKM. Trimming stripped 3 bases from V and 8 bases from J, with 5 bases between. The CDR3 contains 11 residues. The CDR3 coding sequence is TGTGCCAGCAGTTTGACAGACACCATATATTTT. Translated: CASSLTDTIYF.

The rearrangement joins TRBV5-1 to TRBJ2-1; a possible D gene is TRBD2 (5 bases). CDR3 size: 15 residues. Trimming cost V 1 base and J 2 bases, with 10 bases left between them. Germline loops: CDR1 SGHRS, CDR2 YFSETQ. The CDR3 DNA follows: TGCGCCAGCAGCTTGCGGGCGGGTACCTACAATGAGCAGTTCTTC. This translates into CASSLRAGTYNEQFF.

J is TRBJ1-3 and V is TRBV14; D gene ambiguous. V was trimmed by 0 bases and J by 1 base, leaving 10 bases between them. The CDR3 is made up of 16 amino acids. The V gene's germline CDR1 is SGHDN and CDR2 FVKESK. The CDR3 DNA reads TGTGCCAGCAGCCAAGAAAATTGGCGATCTGGAAACACCATATATTTT. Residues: CASSQENWRSGNTIYF.

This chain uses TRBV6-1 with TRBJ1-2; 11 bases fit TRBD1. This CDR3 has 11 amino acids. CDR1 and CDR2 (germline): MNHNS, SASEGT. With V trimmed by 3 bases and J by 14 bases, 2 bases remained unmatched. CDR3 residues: CASSEGTGGTF. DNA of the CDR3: TGTGCCAGCAGTGAGGGGACAGGGGGAACCTTC.

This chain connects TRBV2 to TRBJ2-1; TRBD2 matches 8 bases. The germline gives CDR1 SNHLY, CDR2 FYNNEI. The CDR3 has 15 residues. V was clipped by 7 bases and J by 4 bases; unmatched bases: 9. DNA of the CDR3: TGTGCCAGCACCCCTTCTAGCGGGTGGTACAATGAGCAGTTCTTC. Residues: CASTPSSGWYNEQFF.